This record covers a single TCR beta chain. The antigen is unknown. The CDR3 extends over 22 amino acids. Germline CDR1 is SGHRS and CDR2 is YFSETQ. V was cut by 7 bases and J by 0 bases, with 35 bases left in between. The source of the sample is a study of cytomegalovirus exposure and HLA in healthy donors. The PCR made use of 60 Vbeta and 13 Jbeta primers. Profiling relied on immunoSEQ multiplex PCR, and the TCRdb table lists in-frame clones only, not all of them. The sample includes roughly 93,000 clones, 74% of them seen just once. Broader study findings: Some TCR beta chains (around 160 of them) were listed as cytomegalovirus-associated.

The sequenced sample consisted of PBMCs. The TCR was taken from a male donor in good health and CMV-seronegative. This rearrangement joins TRBV5-1 to TRBJ1-3; D may be TRBD1 (6 bases). CDR3 nucleotide sequence: TGCGCCAGCGCCTCACGGGGGGACAAATTTTTTAAAGGTTCAAGCTCTGGAAACACCATATATTTT. Its translation is CASASRGDKFFKGSSSGNTIYF.